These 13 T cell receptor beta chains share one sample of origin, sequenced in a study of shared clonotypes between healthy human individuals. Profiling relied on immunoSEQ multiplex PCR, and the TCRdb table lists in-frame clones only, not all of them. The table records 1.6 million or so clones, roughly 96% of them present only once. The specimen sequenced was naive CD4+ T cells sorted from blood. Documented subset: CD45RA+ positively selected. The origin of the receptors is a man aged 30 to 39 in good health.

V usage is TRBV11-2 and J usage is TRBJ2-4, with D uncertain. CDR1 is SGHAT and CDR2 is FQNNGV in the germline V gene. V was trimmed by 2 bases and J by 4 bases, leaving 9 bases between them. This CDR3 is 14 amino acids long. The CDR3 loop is CASSLLRFKNIQYF. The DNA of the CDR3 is TGTGCCAGCAGCTTACTACGGTTTAAAAACATTCAGTACTTC.

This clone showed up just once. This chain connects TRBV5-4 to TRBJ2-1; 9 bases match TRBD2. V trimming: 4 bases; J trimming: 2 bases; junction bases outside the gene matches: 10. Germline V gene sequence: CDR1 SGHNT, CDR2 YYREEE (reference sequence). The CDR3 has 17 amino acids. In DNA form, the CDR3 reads TGTGCCAGCAGCCCTGTTCGGACTAGCGCACCCTACAATGAGCAGTTCTTC. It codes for CASSPVRTSAPYNEQFF.

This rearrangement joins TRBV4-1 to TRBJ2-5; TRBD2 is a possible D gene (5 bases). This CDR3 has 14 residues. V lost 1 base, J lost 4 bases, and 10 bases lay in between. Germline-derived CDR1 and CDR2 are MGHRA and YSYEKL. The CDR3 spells CASSQVGGSETQYF. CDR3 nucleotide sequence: TGCGCCAGCAGCCAAGTCGGAGGATCAGAGACCCAGTACTTC.

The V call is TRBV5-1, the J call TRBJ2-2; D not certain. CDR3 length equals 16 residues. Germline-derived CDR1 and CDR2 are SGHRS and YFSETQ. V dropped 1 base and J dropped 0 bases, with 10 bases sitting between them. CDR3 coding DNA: TGCGCCAGCAGCTTGATGGGCGGATCGAACACCGGGGAGCTGTTTTTT. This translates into CASSLMGGSNTGELFF.

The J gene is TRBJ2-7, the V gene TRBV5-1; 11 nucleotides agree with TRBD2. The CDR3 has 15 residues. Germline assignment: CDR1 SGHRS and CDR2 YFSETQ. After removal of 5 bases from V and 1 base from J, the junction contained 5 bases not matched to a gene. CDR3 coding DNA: TGCGCCAGCAGGCCTACTAGCGGGAGTTCCTACGAGCAGTACTTC. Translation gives CASRPTSGSSYEQYF.

The CDR3, as DNA: TGTGCCAGCAGCGAGACTGGGATTAGCAATCAGCCCCAGCATTTT. This translates into CASSETGISNQPQHF. The V and J genes are TRBV7-8 and TRBJ1-5; the D is unclear. V was cut by 5 bases and J by 0 bases, with 11 bases left in between. Germline V gives CDR1 SGHVS, CDR2 FQNEAQ. The CDR3 is 15 residues long.

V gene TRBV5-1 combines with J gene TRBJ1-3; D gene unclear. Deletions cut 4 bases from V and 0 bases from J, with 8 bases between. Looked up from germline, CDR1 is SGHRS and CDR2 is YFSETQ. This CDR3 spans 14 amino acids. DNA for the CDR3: TGCGCCAGCAGCCCGGGAAACTCTGGAAACACCATATATTTT. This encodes CASSPGNSGNTIYF.

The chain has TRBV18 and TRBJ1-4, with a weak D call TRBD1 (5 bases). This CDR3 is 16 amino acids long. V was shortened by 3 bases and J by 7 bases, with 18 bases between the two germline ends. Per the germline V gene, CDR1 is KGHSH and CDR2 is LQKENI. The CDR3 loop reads CASSPLTGASFEKLFF. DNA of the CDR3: TGTGCCAGCTCACCGCTTACAGGCGCCTCCTTTGAAAAACTGTTTTTT.

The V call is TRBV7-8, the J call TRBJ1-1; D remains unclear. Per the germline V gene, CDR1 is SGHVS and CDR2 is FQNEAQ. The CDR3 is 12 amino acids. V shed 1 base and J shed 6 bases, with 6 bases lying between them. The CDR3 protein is CASSLVGAEAFF. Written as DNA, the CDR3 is TGTGCCAGCAGCTTAGTCGGCGCTGAAGCTTTCTTT.

The CDR3 region has the DNA TGTGCCAGCAGCGGAGAGGGGGAGGAGCAGTTCTTC. This encodes CASSGEGEEQFF. The chain joins TRBV11-2 to TRBJ2-1; D is possibly TRBD1 (6 bases). Germline lookup yields CDR1 SGHAT and CDR2 FQNNGV. This CDR3 contains 12 residues. Trimming removed 5 bases at V and 10 bases at J, with 12 bases between.

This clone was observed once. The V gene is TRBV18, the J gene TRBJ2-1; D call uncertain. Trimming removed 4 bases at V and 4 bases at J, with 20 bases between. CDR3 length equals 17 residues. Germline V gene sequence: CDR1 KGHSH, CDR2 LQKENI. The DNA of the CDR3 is TGTGCCAGCTCACTAACTCTCCTAGGCGAACAATACAATGAGCAGTTCTTC. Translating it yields CASSLTLLGEQYNEQFF. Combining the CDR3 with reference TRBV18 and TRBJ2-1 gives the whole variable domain NAGVMQNPRHLVRRRGQEARLRCSPMKGHSHVYWYRQLPEEGLKFMVYLQKENIIDESGMPKERFSAEFPKEGPSILRIQQVVRGDSAAYFCASSLTLLGEQYNEQFFGPGTRLTVL.

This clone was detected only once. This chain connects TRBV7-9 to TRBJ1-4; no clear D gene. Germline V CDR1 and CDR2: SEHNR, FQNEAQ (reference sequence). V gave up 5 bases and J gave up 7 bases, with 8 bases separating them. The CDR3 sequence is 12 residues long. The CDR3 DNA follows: TGTGCCAGCAGCCCTGGAGCTGAAAAACTGTTTTTT. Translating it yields CASSPGAEKLFF.

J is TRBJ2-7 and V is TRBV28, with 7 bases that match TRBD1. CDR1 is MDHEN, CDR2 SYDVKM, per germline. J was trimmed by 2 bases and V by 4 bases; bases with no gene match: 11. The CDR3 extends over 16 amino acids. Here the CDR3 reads CASSYRSGTVAYEQYF. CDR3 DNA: TGTGCCAGCAGTTACCGTTCCGGGACAGTAGCCTACGAGCAGTACTTC. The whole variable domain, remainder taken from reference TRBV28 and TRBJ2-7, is DVKVTQSSRYLVKRTGEKVFLECVQDMDHENMFWYRQDPGLGLRLIYFSYDVKMKEKGDIPEGYSVSREKKERFSLILESASTNQTSMYLCASSYRSGTVAYEQYFGPGTRLTVT.